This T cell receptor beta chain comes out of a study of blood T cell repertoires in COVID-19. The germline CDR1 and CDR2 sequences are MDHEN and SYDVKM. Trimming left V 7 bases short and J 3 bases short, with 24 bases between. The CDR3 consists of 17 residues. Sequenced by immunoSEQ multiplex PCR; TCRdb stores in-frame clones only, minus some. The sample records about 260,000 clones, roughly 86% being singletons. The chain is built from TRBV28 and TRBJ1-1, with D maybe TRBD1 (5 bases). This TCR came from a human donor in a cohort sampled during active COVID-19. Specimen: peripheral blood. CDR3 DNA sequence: TGTGCCAGCAATTTCAGGGCTATGCGCAGAAAAGACACTGAAGCTTTCTTT. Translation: CASNFRAMRRKDTEAFF. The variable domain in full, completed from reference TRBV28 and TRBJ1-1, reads DVKVTQSSRYLVKRTGEKVFLECVQDMDHENMFWYRQDPGLGLRLIYFSYDVKMKEKGDIPEGYSVSREKKERFSLILESASTNQTSMYLCASNFRAMRRKDTEAFFGQGTRLTVV.